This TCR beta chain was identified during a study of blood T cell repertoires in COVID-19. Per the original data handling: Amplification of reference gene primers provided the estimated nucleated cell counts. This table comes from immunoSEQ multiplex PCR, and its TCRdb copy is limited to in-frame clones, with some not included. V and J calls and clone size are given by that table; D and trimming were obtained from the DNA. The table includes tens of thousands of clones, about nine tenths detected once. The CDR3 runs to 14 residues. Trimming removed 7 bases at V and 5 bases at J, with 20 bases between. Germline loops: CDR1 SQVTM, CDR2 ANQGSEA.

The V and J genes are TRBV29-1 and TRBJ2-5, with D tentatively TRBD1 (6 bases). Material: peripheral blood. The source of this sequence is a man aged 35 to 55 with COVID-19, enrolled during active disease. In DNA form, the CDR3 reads TGCAGCGCACTAACCATCACAGGGTCGGAGACCCAGTACTTC. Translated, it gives CSALTITGSETQYF.